The T cell receptor beta chain under discussion was sequenced for a study of long-term antiretroviral therapy in people with HIV. Study-level background: The study's earliest collections predate the 2015 immediate-ART recommendation by about a decade.

Trimming took 3 bases from V and 2 from J; bases not matched to a gene: 5. The CDR3 is 15 residues long. Germline V gene lookup returns CDR1 MGHRA and CDR2 YSYEKL. Assay version v3.0 of immunoSEQ was used, and it was run at survey level. Assay used: immunoSEQ multiplex PCR; TCRdb lists only in-frame clones, some missing. This sample has tens of thousands of clones, with more than 65% found just once. Each donor had at least one pre-ART and at least two post-ART PBMC samples. Participants living with HIV all received treatment in the United States. The TCR originated in a man aged 50 to 60 with HIV. This specimen consisted of unsorted PBMCs, obtained 0.3 years after starting antiretroviral therapy. The rearrangement uses TRBV4-1 and TRBJ2-7, with TRBD1 matching 9 bases. This chain's CDR3 is CASSHPGQGTYEQYF. CDR3 coding DNA: TGCGCCAGCAGCCACCCGGGACAGGGAACCTACGAGCAGTACTTC.